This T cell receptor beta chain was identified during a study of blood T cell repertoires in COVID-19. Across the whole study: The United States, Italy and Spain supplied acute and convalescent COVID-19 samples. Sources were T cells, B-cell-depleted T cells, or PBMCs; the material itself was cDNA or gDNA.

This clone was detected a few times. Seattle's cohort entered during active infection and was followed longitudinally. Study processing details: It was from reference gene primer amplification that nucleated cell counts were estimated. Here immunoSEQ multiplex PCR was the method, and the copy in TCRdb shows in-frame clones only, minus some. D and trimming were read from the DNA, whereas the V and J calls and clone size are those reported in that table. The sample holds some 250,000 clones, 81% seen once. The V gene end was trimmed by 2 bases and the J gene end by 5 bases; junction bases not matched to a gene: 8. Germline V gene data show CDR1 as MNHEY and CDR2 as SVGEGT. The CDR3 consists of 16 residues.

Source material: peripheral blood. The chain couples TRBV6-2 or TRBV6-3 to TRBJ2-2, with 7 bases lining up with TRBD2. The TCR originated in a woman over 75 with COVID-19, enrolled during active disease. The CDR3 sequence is CASSYGLGRGTGELFF. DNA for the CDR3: TGTGCCAGCAGTTACGGCCTAGGGCGGGGGACCGGGGAGCTGTTTTTT.